Sequencing of this T cell receptor (beta chain) was carried out in a study of cytomegalovirus exposure and HLA in healthy donors. The PCR made use of 60 Vbeta and 13 Jbeta primers. Sequenced by immunoSEQ multiplex PCR; TCRdb stores in-frame clones only, minus some. Among approximately 160,000 clones listed, about 75% were seen once. Looked up from germline, CDR1 is MDHEN and CDR2 is SYDVKM. V was trimmed by 6 bases and J by 2 bases, leaving 18 bases between them. The CDR3 contains 16 residues. Sequenced sample: PBMCs. The chain is built from TRBV28 and TRBJ2-3; the D gene is possibly TRBD2 (6 bases). The receptor comes from a woman aged 45 to 65 in good health and CMV-seropositive. The CDR3 coding sequence is TGTGCCAGCAGCCTGACTCAGGGAGGTTTCACAGATACGCAGTATTTT. Protein: CASSLTQGGFTDTQYF.